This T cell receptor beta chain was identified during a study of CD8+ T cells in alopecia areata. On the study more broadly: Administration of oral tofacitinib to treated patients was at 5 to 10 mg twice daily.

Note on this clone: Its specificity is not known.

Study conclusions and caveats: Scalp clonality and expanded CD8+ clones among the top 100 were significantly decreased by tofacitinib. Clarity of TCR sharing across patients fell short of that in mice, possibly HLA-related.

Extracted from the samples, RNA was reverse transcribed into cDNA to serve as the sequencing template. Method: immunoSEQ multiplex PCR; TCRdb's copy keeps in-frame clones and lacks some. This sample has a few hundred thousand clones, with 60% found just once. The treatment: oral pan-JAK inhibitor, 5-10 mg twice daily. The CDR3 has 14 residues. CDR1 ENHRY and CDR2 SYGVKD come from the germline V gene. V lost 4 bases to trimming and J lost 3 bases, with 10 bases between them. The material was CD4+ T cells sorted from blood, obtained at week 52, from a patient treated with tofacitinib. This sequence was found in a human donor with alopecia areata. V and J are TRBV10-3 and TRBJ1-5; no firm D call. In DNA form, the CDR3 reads TGTGCCATCAGTGGAGGAAGCAACAATCAGCCCCAGCATTTT. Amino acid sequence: CAISGGSNNQPQHF.